A single sample is the source of the 22 T cell receptor beta chains below, sequenced in a study of T cell responses to AZD1222 COVID-19 vaccine. TCRdb's table, derived via immunoSEQ multiplex PCR, lists solely in-frame clones and lacks some. Found here are tens of thousands of clones, roughly 82% of them singletons; the top ten hold 8.7%. The specimen comprised peripheral blood, sampled on day 0 of AZD1222 vaccination. All receptors come from an adult in good health.

CDR3 protein: CASSFGGDYYGYTF. DNA for the CDR3: TGTGCCAGCAGCTTTGGTGGGGACTACTATGGCTACACCTTC. V usage is TRBV5-6 and J usage is TRBJ1-2; a possible D gene is TRBD1 (5 bases). Trimming shortened V by 2 bases and J by 3 bases, and 11 bases separated the two germline ends. This CDR3 is 14 amino acids long. Germline-derived CDR1 and CDR2 are SGHDT and YYEEEE. Full variable domain (remainder filled in from reference TRBV5-6 and TRBJ1-2): DAGVTQSPTHLIKTRGQQVTLRCSPKSGHDTVSWYQQALGQGPQFIFQYYEEEERQRGNFPDRFSGHQFPNYSSELNVNALLLGDSALYLCASSFGGDYYGYTFGSGTRLTVV.

The table lists this clone with a count of one. The V gene is TRBV3-1 (or the pseudogene TRBV3-2), the J gene TRBJ2-2; perhaps TRBD1 as D (5 bases). Germline V gene sequence: CDR1 LGHDT, CDR2 YNNKEL (reference sequence). Trimming removed 9 bases from V and 6 bases from J, with 23 bases in between. The CDR3 loop spans 16 amino acids. The CDR3 loop reads CASSSGRVEIAGELFF. The CDR3 nucleotides are TGTGCCAGTTCATCAGGCAGGGTGGAGATCGCCGGGGAGCTGTTTTTT.

V gene TRBV5-1 combines with J gene TRBJ1-2; D is possibly TRBD1 (6 bases). Trimming took off 1 base at V and 8 bases at J, with 15 bases between the two ends. From germline, CDR1 is SGHRS and CDR2 YFSETQ. This CDR3 contains 14 residues. The DNA of the CDR3 is TGCGCCAGCAGCTTGAACAGGGTTTCGGGGGGCTACACCTTC. Encoded protein: CASSLNRVSGGYTF.

This rearrangement joins TRBV2 to TRBJ1-5; a possible D gene is TRBD1 (5 bases). Trimming left V 2 bases short and J 0 bases short, with 14 bases between. The CDR3 runs to 17 residues. CDR1 and CDR2 (germline): SNHLY, FYNNEI. The CDR3 region has the DNA TGTGCCAGCAGTGAAATGGGCAGGGACTATAGCAATCAGCCCCAGCATTTT. Amino acid sequence: CASSEMGRDYSNQPQHF.

This clone was seen a single time. The V call is TRBV5-4, the J call TRBJ2-2, with D unresolved. This CDR3 contains 14 residues. Trimming took 4 bases from V and 5 from J, leaving 12 bases between them. Per the germline V gene, CDR1 is SGHNT and CDR2 is YYREEE (reference sequence). The CDR3 coding sequence is TGTGCCAGCAGCCTACAACAAGCTACCGGGGAGCTGTTTTTT. This sequence encodes CASSLQQATGELFF. The whole variable domain, filled in from reference TRBV5-4 and TRBJ2-2, reads ETGVTQSPTHLIKTRGQQVTLRCSSQSGHNTVSWYQQALGQGPQFIFQYYREEENGRGNFPPRFSGLQFPNYSSELNVNALELDDSALYLCASSLQQATGELFFGEGSRLTVL.

This chain joins TRBV5-1 and TRBJ2-5; 10 nucleotides align to TRBD2. After removal of 4 bases from V and 1 base from J, the junction contained 7 bases not matched to a gene. Germline V gives CDR1 SGHRS, CDR2 YFSETQ. This CDR3 contains 16 residues. The CDR3 protein is CASSQGLAEAQETQYF. For the CDR3, the DNA is TGCGCCAGCAGCCAAGGACTAGCGGAGGCCCAAGAGACCCAGTACTTC.

This sequence joins TRBV4-3 and TRBJ2-1; either TRBD1 or TRBD2 may fit D (5 bases each). V lost 1 base and J 7 bases, leaving 14 bases between the germline ends. The CDR3 is 15 amino acids. Germline V CDR1 and CDR2: LGHNA, YSLEER. The CDR3 DNA is TGCGCCAGCAGCCAAGTCCCTCGGGGCGAAAATGAGCAGTTCTTC. This sequence encodes CASSQVPRGENEQFF.

The chain combines TRBV7-9 with TRBJ1-6; D remains unclear. This CDR3 is built from 11 residues. The germline V and J ends were trimmed by 5 bases and 13 bases, with 9 bases remaining between them. Germline values: CDR1 SEHNR, CDR2 FQNEAQ (reference sequence). CDR3 loop: CASSPQIPLHF. In nucleotides, the CDR3 is TGTGCCAGCAGCCCTCAGATTCCCCTCCACTTT.

The chain uses TRBV5-1 and TRBJ1-2, with D hard to call. The germline CDR1 and CDR2 sequences are SGHRS and YFSETQ. The CDR3 sequence is 16 residues long. V gave up 4 bases and J gave up 7 bases, with 23 bases separating them. The CDR3 DNA reads TGCGCCAGCAGCCCTGACCCGGGTCAAACCGGGCTTGGCTACACCTTC. Its protein is CASSPDPGQTGLGYTF.

This clone counts as medium-sized (0.01 to 0.1%). The V call is TRBV2, the J call TRBJ1-5; 8 bases align to TRBD1. CDR3 length equals 14 residues. The V gene end was trimmed by 2 bases and the J gene end by 5 bases; junction bases not matched to a gene: 2. CDR1 is SNHLY and CDR2 is FYNNEI in the germline V gene. As DNA, the CDR3 is TGTGCCAGCAGTGAACAGGGGGCGGATCAGCCCCAGCATTTT. This sequence encodes CASSEQGADQPQHF.

The V and J genes are TRBV24-1 and TRBJ2-5; D perhaps matches TRBD1 (5 bases). Trimming stripped 4 bases from V and 3 bases from J, with 17 bases between. There are 16 residues in the CDR3. Germline lookup yields CDR1 KGHDR and CDR2 SFDVKD. CDR3 sequence: CATSEGRTPWEETQYF. As DNA, the CDR3 is TGTGCCACCAGTGAGGGGCGTACTCCTTGGGAAGAGACCCAGTACTTC.

The count of this clone is one. The CDR3 region has the DNA TGTGCCAGCAGCTTAGGGGTCATCTACTTGAACACTGAAGCTTTCTTT. It encodes CASSLGVIYLNTEAFF. The chain couples TRBV13 to TRBJ1-1; no clear D. CDR1 and CDR2 (germline): PRHDT, FYEKMQ (reference sequence). V was trimmed by 0 bases and J by 0 bases, leaving 11 bases between them. The CDR3 is made up of 16 amino acids. Full variable domain (remainder filled in from reference TRBV13 and TRBJ1-1): AAGVIQSPRHLIKEKRETATLKCYPIPRHDTVYWYQQGPGQDPQFLISFYEKMQSDKGSIPDRFSAQQFSDYHSELNMSSLELGDSALYFCASSLGVIYLNTEAFFGQGTRLTVV.

The rearrangement uses TRBV28 and TRBJ1-1, with 10 nucleotides matching TRBD1. CDR1 MDHEN and CDR2 SYDVKM come from the germline V gene. Trimming removed 5 bases from V and 8 bases from J; junction bases left unmatched: 5. The CDR3 is 13 amino acids. The chain's CDR3 is CASSPTGGTEAFF. For the CDR3, the DNA is TGTGCCAGCAGTCCGACAGGGGGCACGGAAGCTTTCTTT.

This sequence joins TRBV2 and TRBJ2-7, with D tentatively TRBD1 or TRBD2 (5 bases each). Looked up from germline, CDR1 is SNHLY and CDR2 is FYNNEI. Trimming stripped 1 base from V and 0 bases from J, with 13 bases between. CDR3 length: 16 amino acids. CDR3 coding DNA: TGTGCCAGCAGTGAAGTTACAACAGGAGGCTCCTACGAGCAGTACTTC. This gives the protein CASSEVTTGGSYEQYF.

V is TRBV4-3 and J is TRBJ2-1; TRBD2 is a possible D gene (6 bases). V dropped 4 bases and J dropped 4 bases, with 17 bases sitting between them. The germline V gene has CDR1 LGHNA and CDR2 YSLEER. This CDR3 region has 16 residues. CDR3 residues: CASSPWDSGEYNEQFF. CDR3 coding DNA: TGCGCCAGCAGCCCGTGGGATTCGGGAGAGTACAATGAGCAGTTCTTC.

V is TRBV30 and J is TRBJ1-3; D is ambiguous. The germline gives CDR1 GTSNPN, CDR2 SVGIG (reference sequence). The CDR3 is 13 residues long. V lost 8 bases and J lost 1, with 12 bases in between. As DNA, the CDR3 is TGTGCCCAGAGGGTAACGTCTGGAAACACCATATATTTT. Its protein is CAQRVTSGNTIYF.

This clone was seen only once. V usage is TRBV10-3 and J usage is TRBJ1-2; D unresolved. CDR1 and CDR2 (germline): ENHRY, SYGVKD. V lost 2 bases to trimming and J lost 2 bases, with 6 bases between them. CDR3 length equals 13 residues. The CDR3 region is CAISETVNYGYTF. In DNA, the CDR3 is TGTGCCATCAGTGAGACGGTGAACTATGGCTACACCTTC.

J is TRBJ1-6 and V is TRBV3-1 (or the pseudogene TRBV3-2); unclear D gene. CDR1 and CDR2 (germline): LGHDT, YNNKEL (reference sequence). Trimming shortened V by 4 bases and J by 0 bases, and 13 bases separated the two germline ends. The length of the CDR3 is 17 residues. CDR3 in amino acids: CASSRREQSSYNSPLHF. The CDR3 nucleotides are TGTGCCAGCAGCCGAAGGGAACAGAGCTCCTATAATTCACCCCTCCACTTT.

This chain uses TRBV3-1 (or the pseudogene TRBV3-2) with TRBJ1-6; tentative D call: TRBD1 (6 bases). The CDR3 is 17 amino acids. Germline V gives CDR1 LGHDT, CDR2 YNNKEL (reference sequence). V lost 1 base, J lost 11 bases, and 21 bases lay in between. The CDR3 reads CASSQAGAGIRWTPLHF. CDR3 bases: TGTGCCAGCAGCCAAGCGGGGGCCGGGATCAGGTGGACACCCCTCCACTTT.

The chain couples TRBV1 to TRBJ2-7; TRBD2 is the table's D call, not checked against the DNA. TRBV1 is a recognized pseudogene. CDR3 length: 17 amino acids. The CDR3 spells CTSSQPVLRKSSYEQYF. In DNA, the CDR3 is TGCACCAGCAGCCAACCGGTCCTCCGTAAGAGCTCCTACGAGCAGTACTTC.

This clone has more than one count but fewer than ten. The CDR3 nucleotides read TGTGCCAGCAGCGGGCTAGCGGGGGACACCGGGGAGCTGTTTTTT. Amino acids: CASSGLAGDTGELFF. V is TRBV9 and J is TRBJ2-2, with TRBD2 identical over 10 bases. This CDR3 is 15 amino acids long. Germline trimming cut 3 bases from V and 3 bases from J; bases unmatched to any gene: 2. Per the germline V gene, CDR1 is SGDLS and CDR2 is YYNGEE.

J is TRBJ2-5 and V is TRBV29-1; TRBD1 aligns across 8 bases. With V trimmed by 7 bases and J by 5 bases, 9 bases remained unmatched. From germline, CDR1 is SQVTM and CDR2 ANQGSEA. The CDR3 runs to 13 residues. The CDR3 nucleotides read TGCAGCGCCGCCAGGGCAGGGGGCGAGACCCAGTACTTC. Protein product: CSAARAGGETQYF. Filled out from reference TRBV29-1 and TRBJ2-5, the complete variable domain reads SAVISQKPSRDICQRGTSLTIQCQVDSQVTMMFWYRQQPGQSLTLIATANQGSEATYESGFVIDKFPISRPNLTFSTLTVSNMSPEDSSIYLCSAARAGGETQYFGPGTRLLVL.